The entry below gives a single TCR beta chain sequence along with its context. The CDR3 sequence is 15 residues long. The germline CDR1 and CDR2 sequences are MNHEY and SVGAGI. The junction had 4 bases not matched to a gene; V was cut back by 0 bases and J by 3 bases. The authors negatively isolated CD8+ and CD4+ T cells and FACS-enriched TEMRA cells. Random-hexamer reverse transcription was applied to roughly 0.5 to 1 ug RNA. Via MiXCR, TCRdb re-called the immunoSEQ multiplex PCR reads, giving one row per CDR3 protein. Among approximately 120,000 distinct CDR3 sequences listed, 90% to 96% were seen once. This sample was included in a study of CD8 T cells in Susac syndrome.

Source material: CD4+ T cells from PBMCs. The chain joins TRBV6-5 to TRBJ2-7; 8 bases map to TRBD2. The TCR originated in a human donor in good health. The CDR3 nucleotides are TGTGCCAGCAGTTACTCTGGGCGGGGGGACTACGAGCAGTACTTC. Translation gives CASSYSGRGDYEQYF.